The 24 T cell receptor beta chains listed next were all sequenced from one sample in a study of Ad26.COV2.S vaccination and SARS-CoV-2 variants. This sample's treatment: 15 to 20 received Ad26.COV2.S at low or high dose, single or two shots; about 5 received placebo; per-sample allocation not given. The study sampled participants on day 63 after the first vaccine or placebo injection. This table comes from immunoSEQ multiplex PCR, and its TCRdb copy is limited to in-frame clones, with some not included. The sample includes under 600,000 clones, 70% to 90% of them seen just once. The input for sequencing was peripheral blood, taken in a trial of Ad26.COV2.S vaccine versus placebo. The receptor set was obtained from a person between 18 and 65 years old who received the Ad26.COV2.S COVID-19 vaccine or a placebo.

This chain uses TRBV3-1 (or the pseudogene TRBV3-2) with TRBJ1-2; 7 bases align to TRBD1. Germline assignment: CDR1 LGHDT and CDR2 YNNKEL (reference sequence). With V trimmed by 1 base and J by 4 bases, 6 bases remained unmatched. This CDR3 is built from 15 residues. The DNA of the CDR3 is TGTGCCAGCAGCCAAGGTTCAGGGGGATTCTATGGCTACACCTTC. As protein: CASSQGSGGFYGYTF.

This sequence joins TRBV7-8 and TRBJ2-1; TRBD2 agrees at 11 bases. This CDR3 is 17 amino acids long. Trimming removed 5 bases from V and 10 bases from J; junction bases left unmatched: 16. The germline gives CDR1 SGHVS, CDR2 FQNEAQ. CDR3 amino acids: CASSKISGRAGNAEQFF. CDR3 in DNA: TGTGCCAGCAGCAAAATTAGCGGGAGGGCCGGCAACGCGGAGCAGTTCTTC.

The CDR3 reads CASSSSVSGYTF. As DNA, the CDR3 is TGTGCCAGCAGTTCCTCCGTTAGTGGCTACACCTTC. The chain uses TRBV27 and TRBJ1-2; D call uncertain. V was trimmed by 4 bases and J by 7 bases, leaving 10 bases between them. Germline V lookup: CDR1 MNHEY, CDR2 SMNVEV (reference sequence). This CDR3 is built from 12 residues.

The chain is built from TRBV14 and TRBJ2-5; TRBD2 aligns across 14 bases. This CDR3 has 18 amino acids. CDR1 SGHDN and CDR2 FVKESK come from the germline V gene. The ends lost 0 bases at V and 3 bases at J; junction bases unmatched: 6. The CDR3: CASSQDSWTSGGKETQYF. Written as DNA, the CDR3 is TGTGCCAGCAGCCAAGATTCTTGGACTAGCGGGGGGAAAGAGACCCAGTACTTC.

The CDR3 here is CAIASGGSYNEQFF. Here the CDR3 DNA reads TGTGCCATCGCAAGCGGGGGCTCCTACAATGAGCAGTTCTTC. The J gene is TRBJ2-1, the V gene TRBV10-3; TRBD2 matches 8 bases. This CDR3 contains 14 residues. The germline CDR1 and CDR2 sequences are ENHRY and SYGVKD. J was trimmed by 0 bases and V by 8 bases; bases with no gene match: 3.

This clone was counted only a few times. This same CDR3 is encoded by further DNA sequences in the sample. The J gene is TRBJ2-3, the V gene TRBV7-3; D may be TRBD1 (5 bases). The germline gives CDR1 SGHTA, CDR2 FQGTGA. The CDR3 contains 15 residues. V dropped 5 bases and J dropped 2 bases, with 14 bases sitting between them. The CDR3 DNA is TGTGCCAGCAGCCCCGGAAGGGGAAACACAGATACGCAGTATTTT. This codes for CASSPGRGNTDTQYF.

The chain is built from TRBV18 and TRBJ1-4; D remains unclear. Trimming pared 3 bases from V and 7 bases from J, leaving 6 bases between. The CDR3 totals 12 residues. Germline V gene sequence: CDR1 KGHSH, CDR2 LQKENI. The CDR3, as DNA: TGTGCCAGCTCACCTAGGACTGAAAAACTGTTTTTT. Protein: CASSPRTEKLFF.

This rearrangement joins TRBV19 to TRBJ1-6, with D perhaps matching TRBD1 (5 bases). CDR3 length: 16 residues. Germline-derived CDR1 and CDR2 are LNHDA and SQIVND (reference sequence). Trimming removed 5 bases at V and 2 bases at J, with 13 bases between. Written as DNA, the CDR3 is TGTGCCAGTAGTGGGGCAGGGCCGACCTATAATTCACCCCTCCACTTT. The encoded protein is CASSGAGPTYNSPLHF.

The J gene is TRBJ2-1, the V gene TRBV7-3; 12 bases fit TRBD2. The CDR3 spans 15 residues. The V segment lost 5 bases and the J segment 7 bases; nucleotides outside the gene matches: 6. The germline CDR1 and CDR2 sequences are SGHTA and FQGTGA. CDR3: CASSPRLAGVNEQFF. CDR3 coding DNA: TGTGCCAGCAGCCCTAGACTAGCGGGAGTGAATGAGCAGTTCTTC.

This chain uses TRBV5-1 with TRBJ2-1, with TRBD1 as a possible D gene (5 bases). Germline values: CDR1 SGHRS, CDR2 YFSETQ. This CDR3 region has 14 residues. Trimming cost V 2 bases and J 8 bases, with 14 bases left between them. CDR3 sequence reads: CASSLNRPSDEQFF. The CDR3, as DNA: TGCGCCAGCAGCTTAAACAGGCCCTCTGATGAGCAGTTCTTC.

The table lists this clone with a count of one. The V call is TRBV6-2 or TRBV6-3, the J call TRBJ2-7; TRBD1 aligns across 12 bases. V lost 5 bases to trimming and J lost 5 bases; unmatched junction nucleotides: 10. The CDR3 has 16 amino acids. The germline V gene has CDR1 MNHEY and CDR2 SVGEGT. The CDR3 spells CASSKTPGQGADEQYF. As DNA, the CDR3 is TGTGCCAGCAGTAAAACCCCGGGACAGGGGGCTGACGAGCAGTACTTC.

This clone was counted a single time. This chain uses TRBV6-1 with TRBJ1-4; D might be TRBD1 (5 bases). V was cut by 5 bases and J by 4 bases, with 11 bases left in between. Germline V lookup: CDR1 MNHNS, CDR2 SASEGT. This CDR3 has 14 amino acids. CDR3 in DNA: TGTGCCAGCAGTACCCAGGGAGGTAATGAAAAACTGTTTTTT. Translating it yields CASSTQGGNEKLFF.

This clone was recorded only once. The chain joins TRBV19 to TRBJ2-6; perhaps TRBD2 as D (5 bases). The CDR3 spans 17 residues. The V end was cut by 4 bases, the J end by 2 bases, with 15 bases between. Germline CDR1 and CDR2: LNHDA and SQIVND (reference sequence). For the CDR3, the DNA is TGTGCCAGTAGTAGGAGGCCCCTGCAGACTGGGGCCAACGTCCTGACTTTC. This translates into CASSRRPLQTGANVLTF.

The V call is TRBV27, the J call TRBJ2-5; D unresolved. The CDR3 is made up of 14 amino acids. Germline CDR1 is MNHEY and CDR2 is SMNVEV (reference sequence). V shed 5 bases and J shed 5 bases, with 15 bases lying between them. The chain's CDR3 is CASSPSHPWETQYF. The CDR3 DNA reads as TGTGCCAGCAGTCCGTCACATCCTTGGGAGACCCAGTACTTC.

V is TRBV30 and J is TRBJ2-3, with 11 bases identical to TRBD2. Germline CDR1 is GTSNPN and CDR2 is SVGIG (reference sequence). V lost 3 bases, J lost 7 bases, and 9 bases stayed unmatched. The CDR3 sequence is 15 residues long. CDR3: CAWRSNSGGAYTQYF. Here the CDR3 DNA reads TGTGCCTGGAGGTCCAATAGCGGGGGGGCGTATACGCAGTATTTT.

J is TRBJ1-1 and V is TRBV5-1, with TRBD1 identical over 8 bases. The CDR3 sequence is 14 residues long. The V segment lost 4 bases and the J segment 4 bases; nucleotides outside the gene matches: 6. Germline CDR1 is SGHRS and CDR2 is YFSETQ. CDR3 sequence reads: CASSISTGGTEAFF. The CDR3, as DNA: TGCGCCAGCAGCATCTCTACAGGGGGCACTGAAGCTTTCTTT.

This clone has a single count. V and J are TRBV5-1 and TRBJ2-5, with D tentatively TRBD1 or TRBD2 (5 bases each). CDR1 and CDR2 from the germline V gene are SGHRS and YFSETQ. This CDR3 spans 11 amino acids. V was shortened by 6 bases and J by 5 bases, with 8 bases between the two germline ends. CDR3 coding DNA: TGCGCCAGCACCTGGGGGGAGACCCAGTACTTC. This gives the protein CASTWGETQYF.

The V and J genes are TRBV27 and TRBJ1-3, with 9 bases identical to TRBD1. The CDR3 has 14 residues. The V gene end was trimmed by 6 bases and the J gene end by 4 bases; junction bases not matched to a gene: 4. Germline values: CDR1 MNHEY, CDR2 SMNVEV (reference sequence). CDR3 amino acids: CASRPQGAGNTIYF. The CDR3 bases are TGTGCCAGCAGACCACAGGGGGCCGGAAACACCATATATTTT.

The chain couples TRBV3-1 (or the pseudogene TRBV3-2) to TRBJ2-5, with D unclear. The V end was cut by 2 bases, the J end by 1 base, with 11 bases between. The CDR3 is made up of 15 amino acids. Germline V gene data show CDR1 as LGHDT and CDR2 as YNNKEL (reference sequence). CDR3 DNA: TGTGCCAGCAGCCAAACCGGGCTGGGCCAAGAGACCCAGTACTTC. This gives the protein CASSQTGLGQETQYF.

The CDR3 region is CASSQGVGTEAFF. CDR3 DNA sequence: TGCGCCAGCAGCCAAGGGGTTGGCACTGAAGCTTTCTTT. This rearrangement joins TRBV4-3 to TRBJ1-1; no clear D gene. V lost 1 base to trimming and J lost 4 bases, with 7 bases between them. Per germline, CDR1 LGHNA and CDR2 YSLEER. This CDR3 contains 13 residues.

The chain carries TRBV19 and TRBJ1-2; the D gene is possibly TRBD1 (5 bases). Germline assignment: CDR1 LNHDA and CDR2 SQIVND (reference sequence). The CDR3 length is 13 residues. Trimming took 10 bases from V and 2 from J, leaving 14 bases between them. CDR3 region: CAISNGGNYGYTF. Written as DNA, the CDR3 is TGTGCCATTTCAAACGGGGGAAACTATGGCTACACCTTC.

This clone appeared a few times. J is TRBJ2-7 and V is TRBV27; 14 bases map to TRBD2. This CDR3 comprises 18 residues. Germline assignment: CDR1 MNHEY and CDR2 SMNVEV (reference sequence). V lost 5 bases, J lost 5 bases, and 14 bases stayed unmatched. CDR3 nucleotides: TGTGCCAGCAGTCGACACCCGAGACTAGCGGGAGGGGGAGACGAGCAGTACTTC. Amino acids: CASSRHPRLAGGGDEQYF.

This chain joins TRBV12-5 and TRBJ1-5; tentatively, D is TRBD1 (6 bases). The germline V and J ends were trimmed by 0 bases and 2 bases, with 11 bases remaining between them. Germline values: CDR1 LGHNT, CDR2 FRNRAP. CDR3 length: 16 residues. CDR3 sequence: CASGLVGGQCNQPQHF. CDR3 nucleotide sequence: TGTGCTAGTGGTTTGGTTGGTGGACAGTGCAATCAGCCCCAGCATTTT.

This chain uses TRBV29-1 with TRBJ1-2; D ambiguous. Trimming removed 7 bases at V and 1 base at J, with 7 bases between. Germline V gives CDR1 SQVTM, CDR2 ANQGSEA. The CDR3 has 11 amino acids. The DNA of the CDR3 is TGCAGCGCTGGAAATAACTATGGCTACACCTTC. It codes for CSAGNNYGYTF.